This T cell receptor beta chain was captured by sequencing in a study of blood T cell repertoires in COVID-19. Sequenced by immunoSEQ multiplex PCR; TCRdb stores in-frame clones only, minus some. This table has around 150,000 clones, less than 85% appearing once. The receptor comes from a human donor with acute or convalescent COVID-19. The donor label of this sample is uncertain. The specimen was peripheral blood.

As DNA, the CDR3 is TGTGCCTGGAGTGTACTTGGGGGACAGCCGAACACCGGGGAGCTGTTTTTT. Protein: CAWSVLGGQPNTGELFF. V gene TRBV30 combines with J gene TRBJ2-2; 7 bases line up with TRBD1. The V gene's germline CDR1 is GTSNPN and CDR2 SVGIG (reference sequence). This CDR3 has 17 residues. V was pared by 0 bases and J by 0 bases, with 7 bases of the junction left unmatched.